This record covers a single TCR beta chain. Authors' data handling: Quantification of nucleated cells was approximated via reference gene primer amplification. TCRdb's table, derived via immunoSEQ multiplex PCR, lists solely in-frame clones and lacks some. The D gene and trimming were derived from the DNA, and the V and J assignments and clone size from that table. The table records roughly 200,000 clones, about 85% of them present only once. This entry belongs to a study of blood T cell repertoires in COVID-19. This CDR3 region has 13 residues. The V and J ends lost 3 bases and 1 base respectively, with 7 bases between them. Assignment of participants to cohorts was predicated upon participant-reported clinical history.

This TCR was sampled from a woman aged 25 to 45 who had recovered from COVID-19. The sequencing input was PBMCs or T cells enriched from blood (not recorded which). The chain joins TRBV12-3 or TRBV12-4 to TRBJ2-7; perhaps TRBD1 as D (6 bases). For the CDR3, the DNA is TGTGCCAGCAGTTTTAGGGGGTCCTACGAGCAGTACTTC. Translating it yields CASSFRGSYEQYF.